Sequencing of this T cell receptor beta chain was carried out in a study of T cells after yellow fever vaccination. Broader study findings: When the response was secondary, it was weaker but reached its peak faster, day 5 versus 15. One caveat is that FACS-sorted repertoires could contain abundant clonotypes contaminating from the bulk population. After the booster, around 95% of CD4 and roughly nine tenths of CD8 primary-response clones were re-detected.

5'RACE template switching generated TCR cDNA, adding a universal primer site and UMIs. TCRdb re-derived calls from the 5' RACE reads in MiXCR, one entry per CDR3 protein. The sample has 500,000 to 650,000 distinct CDR3 sequences, less than 20% seen once. V was shortened by 0 bases and J by 2 bases, with 11 bases between the two germline ends. The length of the CDR3 is 15 residues. Germline V gives CDR1 SGHRS, CDR2 YFSETQ. This clonotype was seen a handful of times. Its cognate antigen is unknown. The TCR originated in a man aged 18 to 35 who received the YFV17D yellow fever vaccine. The chain couples TRBV5-1 to TRBJ2-5; unclear D gene. This sample comprised PBMCs, obtained about 5 days after the first yellow fever vaccination. CDR3 nucleotides: TGCGCCAGCAGCTTGGGTTCTTGGATGCAAGAGACCCAGTACTTC. This encodes CASSLGSWMQETQYF.